The sequence of this T cell receptor beta chain was determined in a study of T cells in Graves' hyperthyroidism and ophthalmopathy. Amplification of TCR beta CDR3 regions used RNA as the template. The TCR CDR3 was amplified in a first-round RT-PCR using the HTBI primer set. Using its own MiXCR run on the multiplex PCR reads, TCRdb lists one record per CDR3 protein. The top ten hold more than 7% of the sample, which has about 840,000 distinct CDR3 sequences, roughly 37% seen once. The CDR3 runs to 16 residues. Germline assignment: CDR1 SGDLS and CDR2 YYNGEE. The V gene lost 0 bases and the J gene lost 8 bases, with 20 bases spanning the gap. In this sample, this clonotype turned up many times.

This chain connects TRBV9 to TRBJ1-2; D call uncertain. Sequencing input: blood. The sequence was obtained from a man younger than 35 with Graves' hyperthyroidism. As DNA, the CDR3 is TGTGCCAGCAGCGTAGCTCGAACAGCGGGTACTAGAGGCTACACCTTC. This translates into CASSVARTAGTRGYTF.